This T cell receptor beta chain was documented in a study of long-term antiretroviral therapy in people with HIV. Study results and caveats: Dating from the mid-2000s to the late 2010s, the blood was possibly obtained under older ART regimens. Nothing was known about ART adherence, viral resistance or changes in therapy.

A word on this clone: Its specificity is not known.

The CDR3 is made up of 16 amino acids. CDR1 is SGHRS, CDR2 YFSETQ, per germline. Trimming removed 0 bases from V and 1 base from J, with 8 bases in between. The authors ran the immunoSEQ assay, v3.0, at survey level. Sequencing was designed to cover about 40,000-55,000 T-cell genomes in each sample. Data came from immunoSEQ multiplex PCR; TCRdb stores just in-frame clones and leaves some out. Of about 41,000 clones in the sample, about 94% were seen once. This chain joins TRBV5-1 and TRBJ1-6, with a possible D match to TRBD1 (5 bases). This specimen consisted of unsorted PBMCs, obtained roughly 9.4 years after starting antiretroviral therapy. This receptor was identified in a man younger than 45 with HIV. Written as DNA, the CDR3 is TGCGCCAGCAGCTTGGTAGGGGAATCCTATAATTCACCCCTCCACTTT. Amino acids: CASSLVGESYNSPLHF.